The 24 T cell receptor beta chains below all came from one sample that was sequenced in a study of CD8 T cells in ankylosing spondylitis. Points from the study as a whole: Several highly homologous variants made up a TCR beta motif that seemed to typify ankylosing spondylitis blood.

TCRdb reprocessed the 5' RACE reads via MiXCR and lists one record per CDR3 protein. The sample contains about 700,000 distinct CDR3 sequences, around a fifth of which appear only once. For these receptors, no antigen is known. Sequenced input: blood, either unsorted or a sorted T cell fraction (not recorded which). These receptors were taken from a male donor with ankylosing spondylitis.

This clonotype was seen at least ten times. The V call is TRBV12-3 or TRBV12-4, the J call TRBJ1-1; possible D gene TRBD1, 6 bases. The V gene lost 5 bases and the J gene lost 1 base, with 14 bases spanning the gap. This CDR3 is built from 15 residues. The CDR3 bases are TGTGCCAGCAGTAAAAGGACAGAGCGGAACACTGAAGCTTTCTTT. Translated, it gives CASSKRTERNTEAFF.

The sample holds one count of this clonotype. The chain has TRBV11-2 and TRBJ1-2; TRBD1 might be the D (5 bases). The CDR3 runs 18 residues. The V gene's germline CDR1 is SGHAT and CDR2 FQNNGV. V was clipped by 0 bases and J by 0 bases, with 17 bases between them. The DNA of the CDR3 is TGTGCCAGCAGCTTAGATGGGGGTGGCAGGTCTACTAACTATGGCTACACCTTC. This encodes CASSLDGGGRSTNYGYTF.

V gene TRBV4-1 combines with J gene TRBJ2-7; TRBD2 matches at 8 bases. This CDR3 is 14 amino acids long. Trimming at V came to 3 bases and at J to 7 bases, leaving 8 bases not matched to a gene. CDR1 is MGHRA and CDR2 is YSYEKL in the germline V gene. The CDR3 DNA is TGCGCCAGCAGCCATATCGGGGGGGCGTTAGAGCAGTACTTC. Residues: CASSHIGGALEQYF.

This clonotype has a handful of counts. This sequence joins TRBV12-3 or TRBV12-4 and TRBJ1-1, with D possibly matching TRBD1 (5 bases). CDR3 length: 16 amino acids. V lost 4 bases and J lost 0, with 15 bases in between. The CDR3 loop reads CASSSPPDSMNTEAFF. CDR3 nucleotide sequence: TGTGCCAGCAGTTCACCACCCGACAGCATGAACACTGAAGCTTTCTTT.

The rearrangement links TRBV4-3 to TRBJ2-7; a weak D match, TRBD2 (6 bases). The CDR3 length is 16 residues. Trimming took 0 bases from V and 0 from J, leaving 12 bases between them. Germline V gives CDR1 LGHNA, CDR2 YSLEER. The CDR3 DNA reads as TGCGCCAGCAGCCAAGATTTCGCGGGACCCTCCTACGAGCAGTACTTC. Its protein product is CASSQDFAGPSYEQYF.

The rearrangement uses TRBV11-3 and TRBJ2-3; 13 bases map to TRBD2. Germline V gives CDR1 SGHNT, CDR2 YENEEA. V shed 5 bases and J 4 bases; nucleotides not matched to a gene: 6. This CDR3 has 16 amino acids. DNA of the CDR3: TGTGCCAGCAGCCCTAGGACTAGCGGGAGCGCAGATACGCAGTATTTT. It translates to CASSPRTSGSADTQYF.

In its sample, this clonotype was seen a few times. The CDR3 nucleotides are TGTGCCAGCAGTTTGGACGGTACTGGAAACACCATATATTTT. It encodes CASSLDGTGNTIYF. The rearrangement links TRBV12-3 or TRBV12-4 to TRBJ1-3; no clear D. CDR3 length: 14 amino acids. The ends were cut back, 3 bases at V and 2 bases at J, with 8 bases in the middle.

The rearrangement joins TRBV7-9 to TRBJ2-1; the D gene is possibly TRBD2 (7 bases). The V end was cut by 1 base, the J end by 5 bases, with 12 bases between. The CDR3 is 15 residues long. Germline CDR1 is SEHNR and CDR2 is FQNEAQ (reference sequence). The DNA for the CDR3 is TGTGCCAGCAGCTTAGTACGGGGGGCTAACAATGAGCAGTTCTTC. Translating gives CASSLVRGANNEQFF.

This rearrangement joins TRBV6-1 to TRBJ1-1; no firm D call. CDR3 size: 12 residues. Germline lookup yields CDR1 MNHNS and CDR2 SASEGT. Deletions cut 3 bases from V and 3 bases from J, with 5 bases between. The CDR3 DNA sequence: TGTGCCAGCAGTGATCGGTACACTGAAGCTTTCTTT. This gives the protein CASSDRYTEAFF.

This clonotype was detected a few times. The chain carries TRBV25-1 and TRBJ1-6, with 8 bases that match TRBD1. This CDR3 comprises 15 residues. Per germline, CDR1 MGHDK and CDR2 SYGVNS. V lost 4 bases, J lost 8 bases, and 7 bases stayed unmatched. The CDR3 spells CASSARQGIDSPLHF. Written as DNA, the CDR3 is TGTGCCAGCAGTGCAAGACAGGGGATTGATTCACCCCTCCACTTT.

The chain combines TRBV21-1 with TRBJ2-1. TRBV21-1 has pseudogene status. This CDR3 contains 11 residues. The CDR3 region is CASSKQNEQFF. The CDR3 coding sequence is TGTGCCAGCAGCAAACAGAATGAGCAGTTCTTC.

This clonotype was detected many times. The chain uses TRBV4-3 and TRBJ1-6; D gene unclear. V dropped 0 bases and J dropped 5 bases, with 14 bases sitting between them. CDR1 is LGHNA and CDR2 is YSLEER in the germline V gene. The CDR3 runs to 17 residues. CDR3 coding DNA: TGCGCCAGCAGCCAAGATAGTCCCGGAGGGAATAATTCACCCCTCCACTTT. Residues: CASSQDSPGGNNSPLHF.

Ten or more counts support this clonotype. The V gene is TRBV19, the J gene TRBJ1-2, with TRBD1 as a possible D gene (5 bases). This CDR3 comprises 13 residues. CDR1 is LNHDA and CDR2 is SQIVND in the germline V gene (reference sequence). V lost 3 bases and J lost 4, with 9 bases in between. CDR3 sequence reads: CASSMEGPYGYTF. For the CDR3, the DNA is TGTGCCAGTAGTATGGAGGGACCCTATGGCTACACCTTC.

This clonotype was detected a few times. This chain links TRBV20-1 with TRBJ2-1; 8 bases align to TRBD2. Germline CDR1 and CDR2: DFQATT and SNEGSKA (reference sequence). CDR3 length equals 17 residues. Unmatched junction bases numbered 14, after V lost 3 bases and J lost 4 bases. CDR3 in amino acids: CSASQGTSGSAYNEQFF. For the CDR3, the DNA is TGCAGTGCTAGCCAGGGAACAAGCGGGAGCGCGTACAATGAGCAGTTCTTC.

The chain joins TRBV6-5 to TRBJ2-7; TRBD2 aligns across 7 bases. V gave up 2 bases and J gave up 4 bases; unmatched junction bases: 8. In germline, CDR1 is MNHEY, CDR2 SVGAGI. This CDR3 spans 15 amino acids. The CDR3 DNA follows: TGTGCCAGCAGTTACGGGAGCCCCGGGGGGTACGAGCAGTACTTC. Translation: CASSYGSPGGYEQYF.

V is TRBV28 and J is TRBJ1-1; 10 nucleotides align to TRBD1. This CDR3 is built from 15 residues. The J segment lost 4 bases and the V segment lost 7 bases, leaving 9 bases of the junction unmatched. In germline, CDR1 is MDHEN, CDR2 SYDVKM. The CDR3, as DNA: TGTGCCAGCATCCAGACAGGGGGCTGGAGCACTGAAGCTTTCTTT. This sequence encodes CASIQTGGWSTEAFF.

Here the CDR3 DNA reads TGTGCCAGCGCACGATATGAACAATTAGGTGGTACCGGAGCTTTCTTT. It specifies CASARYEQLGGTGAFF. This chain joins TRBV7-2 and TRBJ1-1; D is ambiguous. The CDR3 covers 16 residues. The V gene lost 8 bases and the J gene lost 10 bases, with 29 bases spanning the gap. Germline assignment: CDR1 SGHTA and CDR2 FQGNSA.

The V and J genes are TRBV4-1 and TRBJ2-7; TRBD2 might be the D (6 bases). Germline-derived CDR1 and CDR2 are MGHRA and YSYEKL. The CDR3 spans 16 residues. Deletions cut 0 bases from V and 4 bases from J, with 16 bases between. CDR3 protein: CASSQDERAALYEQYF. CDR3 DNA: TGCGCCAGCAGCCAAGACGAGCGGGCGGCCCTGTACGAGCAGTACTTC.

This clonotype was picked up a small number of times. The V gene is TRBV20-1, the J gene TRBJ2-7; no clear D. The germline V gene encodes CDR1 DFQATT and CDR2 SNEGSKA (reference sequence). The CDR3 totals 13 residues. The germline V and J ends were trimmed by 7 bases and 5 bases, with 18 bases remaining between them. CDR3 nucleotides: TGCAGTGGGGCAAAGGGCATTGGGGACGAGCAGTACTTC. Protein product: CSGAKGIGDEQYF.

The V gene is TRBV12-3 or TRBV12-4, the J gene TRBJ2-2; 9 bases agree with TRBD1. The CDR3 has 13 residues. The V and J ends lost 7 bases and 9 bases, in that order; junction bases with no gene match: 6. The CDR3 bases are TGTGCCAGCAAGGACAGGGGCGAACGGGAGCTGTTTTTT. This translates into CASKDRGERELFF.

In this sample, this clonotype turned up a few times. This rearrangement joins TRBV5-1 to TRBJ2-1, with D tentatively TRBD1 (6 bases). The ends were cut back, 4 bases at V and 7 bases at J, with 15 bases in the middle. Germline assignment: CDR1 SGHRS and CDR2 YFSETQ. The CDR3 totals 14 residues. DNA of the CDR3: TGCGCCAGCAGCGTACAGGACAGTCTGAATGAGCAGTTCTTC. The encoded protein is CASSVQDSLNEQFF.

This clonotype has ten or more counts. This sequence joins TRBV12-3 or TRBV12-4 and TRBJ2-5; TRBD1 matches 8 bases. The V segment lost 3 bases and the J segment 5 bases; nucleotides outside the gene matches: 5. The CDR3 length is 14 residues. The DNA of the CDR3 is TGTGCCAGCAGTTTGAGGACAGGGAAGGAGACCCAGTACTTC. Translating gives CASSLRTGKETQYF.

This clonotype was seen at least ten times. V and J are TRBV7-9 and TRBJ2-3; TRBD2 might be the D (5 bases). The length of the CDR3 is 12 residues. CDR1 and CDR2 (germline): SEHNR, FQNEAQ (reference sequence). V lost 2 bases and J lost 8, with 8 bases in between. The CDR3 protein is CASSLSGGTQYF. The DNA of the CDR3 is TGTGCCAGCAGCTTAAGCGGCGGTACGCAGTATTTT.

The chain is built from TRBV6-5 and TRBJ2-7; TRBD2 aligns across 9 bases. Germline V gene sequence: CDR1 MNHEY, CDR2 SVGAGI. V shed 0 bases and J 2 bases; nucleotides not matched to a gene: 2. This CDR3 contains 15 residues. The CDR3 sequence: CASSYSTSGAYEQYF. Written as DNA, the CDR3 is TGTGCCAGCAGTTACTCGACTAGCGGAGCCTACGAGCAGTACTTC.